The rows below give T cell receptor beta chains drawn from one sample of a study of Graves' ophthalmopathy and Graves' hyperthyroidism. TCRdb processed the multiplex PCR reads anew with MiXCR; each CDR3 protein has one entry. The table shows 200,000 to 250,000 distinct CDR3 sequences, with about 22% occurring only once. Input material: peripheral blood. The receptors were sampled from a woman in her fifties or sixties with Graves' ophthalmopathy. Each CDR3 is given with its conserved first and last residue. Each record gives: J gene, V gene, clone size, D gene, CDR3 protein, CDR3 DNA. A D gene is named only where the DNA matches it firmly. Clone size, where shown, is once, few, many, or a class for clones that have expanded.

TRBJ2-7 TRBV27 many TRBD2 CASSLSSSGRGYEQYF TGTGCCAGCAGTTTATCATCTAGCGGGAGAGGTTACGAGCAGTACTTC
TRBJ2-4 TRBV3-1 many . CASSPPEGLAKNIQYF TGTGCCAGCAGCCCCCCGGAAGGACTAGCCAAAAACATTCAGTACTTC
TRBJ2-2 TRBV20-1 . TRBD2 CSATPAGGRAGYTGELFF TGCAGTGCTACTCCAGCAGGCGGGAGGGCCGGGTACACCGGGGAGCTGTTTTTT
TRBJ2-7 TRBV19 many . CASSPGSVGYEQYF TGTGCCAGTAGCCCGGGTTCGGTAGGCTACGAGCAGTACTTC
TRBJ2-7 TRBV6-1 many . CASTRPGGTEQYF TGTGCCAGCACCCGTCCGGGGGGCACCGAGCAGTACTTC
TRBJ1-1 TRBV7-9 . TRBD1 CASSEPQGAGTEAFF TGTGCCAGCAGCGAACCACAGGGGGCAGGCACTGAAGCTTTCTTT
TRBJ2-5 TRBV11-2 many . CASSDLAGTQYF TGTGCCAGCAGCGACCTGGCCGGGACCCAGTACTTC
TRBJ1-5 TRBV19 . . CATGVVGNQPQHF TGTGCCACTGGGGTCGTTGGCAATCAGCCCCAGCATTTT
TRBJ1-6 TRBV19 many TRBD1 CASSRQGQTNSPLHF TGTGCCAGTAGTCGACAGGGGCAGACTAATTCACCCCTCCACTTT
TRBJ1-1 TRBV6-1 . TRBD1 CASSLLAGGTEAFF TGTGCCAGCAGCCTCTTGGCAGGGGGCACTGAAGCTTTCTTT
TRBJ1-1 TRBV19 many TRBD1 CASSIVKGTAEAFF TGTGCCAGTAGTATAGTAAAGGGGACAGCTGAAGCTTTCTTT
TRBJ2-7 TRBV12-3/TRBV12-4 . TRBD2 CASSLLASGAYEQYF TGTGCCAGCAGTTTACTGGCTAGCGGAGCCTACGAGCAGTACTTC
TRBJ1-5 TRBV6-2/TRBV6-3 . TRBD1 CASKEKVGQGTQPQHF TGTGCCAGCAAGGAAAAAGTGGGACAGGGTACTCAGCCCCAGCATTTT
TRBJ1-1 TRBV7-2 . . CASSPVTPEAFF TGTGCCAGCAGCCCTGTTACACCCGAAGCTTTCTTT
TRBJ2-5 TRBV15 many TRBD1 CATSSAGTGDETQYF TGTGCCACCAGCAGTGCAGGGACAGGGGACGAGACCCAGTACTTC
TRBJ1-2 TRBV7-9 . . CASSLTADGYTF TGTGCCAGCAGCTTAACCGCAGACGGCTACACCTTC
TRBJ1-2 TRBV19 few . CASSMRSQPNYGYTF TGTGCCAGTAGTATGCGGAGCCAGCCGAACTATGGCTACACCTTC
TRBJ2-7 TRBV5-1 many TRBD2 CASSLGTSGRIETHEQYF TGCGCCAGCAGCCTCGGAACTAGCGGGAGAATCGAAACCCACGAGCAGTACTTC
TRBJ1-1 TRBV9 many . CASNKVNTEAFF TGTGCCAGCAACAAGGTGAACACTGAAGCTTTCTTT
TRBJ1-1 TRBV5-1 many . CASSSDGGTEAFF TGCGCCAGCAGCTCCGATGGGGGGACTGAAGCTTTCTTT
TRBJ1-5 TRBV13 many TRBD1 CASSYSTGGQSNQPQHF TGTGCCAGCAGCTACTCGACAGGGGGTCAGAGCAATCAGCCCCAGCATTTT
TRBJ2-7 TRBV10-3 many . CAISGQREQYF TGTGCCATCAGTGGACAACGGGAGCAGTACTTC
TRBJ1-3 TRBV28 many . CASSSPWGTGNTIYF TGTGCCAGCAGTTCGCCGTGGGGGACTGGAAACACCATATATTTT
TRBJ2-5 TRBV12-5 many TRBD2 CASGPGLAVQETQYF TGTGCTAGTGGTCCTGGACTAGCGGTTCAAGAGACCCAGTACTTC
TRBJ1-2 TRBV28 many . CASSFNGYTF TGTGCCAGCAGTTTTAATGGCTACACCTTC
TRBJ1-2 TRBV24-1 many . CATSEPGTSNYGYTF TGTGCCACCAGTGAACCGGGAACTTCCAACTATGGCTACACCTTC
TRBJ2-2 TRBV12-3/TRBV12-4 many . CASSLWGVPGELFF TGTGCCAGCAGTTTATGGGGGGTCCCCGGGGAGCTGTTTTTT
TRBJ2-5 TRBV27 many . CASGLLETQYF TGTGCCAGCGGATTGCTGGAGACCCAGTACTTC
TRBJ2-5 TRBV4-1 many TRBD2 CASSRGGDQETQYF TGCGCCAGCAGCAGGGGAGGGGACCAAGAGACCCAGTACTTC